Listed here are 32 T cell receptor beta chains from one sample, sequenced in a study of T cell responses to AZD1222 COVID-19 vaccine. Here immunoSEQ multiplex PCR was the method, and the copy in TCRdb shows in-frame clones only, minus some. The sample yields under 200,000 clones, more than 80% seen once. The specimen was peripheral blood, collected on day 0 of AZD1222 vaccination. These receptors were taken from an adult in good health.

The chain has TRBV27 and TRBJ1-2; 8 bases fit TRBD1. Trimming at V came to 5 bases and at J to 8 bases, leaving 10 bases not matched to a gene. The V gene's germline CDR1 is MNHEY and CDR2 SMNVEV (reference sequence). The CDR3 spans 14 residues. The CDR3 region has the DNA TGTGCCAGCAGTGCTAACCCAGGGGGCTGGGGCTACACCTTC. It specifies CASSANPGGWGYTF.

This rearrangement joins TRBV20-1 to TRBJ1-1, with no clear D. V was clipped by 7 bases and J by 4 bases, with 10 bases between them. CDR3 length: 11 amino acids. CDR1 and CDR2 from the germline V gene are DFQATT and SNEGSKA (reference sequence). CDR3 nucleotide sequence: TGCAGTGTTCTGAAGGTCACTGAAGCTTTCTTT. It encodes CSVLKVTEAFF.

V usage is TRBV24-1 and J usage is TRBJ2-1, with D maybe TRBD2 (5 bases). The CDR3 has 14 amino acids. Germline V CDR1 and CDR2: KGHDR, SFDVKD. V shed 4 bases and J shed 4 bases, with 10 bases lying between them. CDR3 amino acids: CATSDNGDYNEQFF. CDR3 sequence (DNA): TGTGCCACCAGTGACAACGGGGATTACAATGAGCAGTTCTTC.

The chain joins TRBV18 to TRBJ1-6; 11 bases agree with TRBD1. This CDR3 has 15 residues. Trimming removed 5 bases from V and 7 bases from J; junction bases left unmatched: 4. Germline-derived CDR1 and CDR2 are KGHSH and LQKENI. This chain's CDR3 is CASSNGQGANSPLHF. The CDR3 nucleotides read TGTGCCAGCTCAAACGGACAGGGGGCAAATTCACCCCTCCACTTT.

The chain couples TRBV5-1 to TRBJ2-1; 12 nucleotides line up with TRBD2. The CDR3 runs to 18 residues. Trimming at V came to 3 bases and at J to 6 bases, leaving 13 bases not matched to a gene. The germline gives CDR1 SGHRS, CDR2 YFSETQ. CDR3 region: CASSSSPSGGVPLNEQFF. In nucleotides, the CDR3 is TGCGCCAGCAGCTCGAGTCCTAGCGGGGGGGTTCCGCTCAATGAGCAGTTCTTC.

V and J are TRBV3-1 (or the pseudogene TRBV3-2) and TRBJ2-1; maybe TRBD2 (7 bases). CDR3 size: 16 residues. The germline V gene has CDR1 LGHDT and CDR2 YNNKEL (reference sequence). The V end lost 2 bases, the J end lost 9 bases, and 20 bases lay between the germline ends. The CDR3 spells CASSQLLSGGPCEQFF. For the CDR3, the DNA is TGTGCCAGCAGCCAACTACTATCGGGGGGCCCTTGTGAGCAGTTCTTC.

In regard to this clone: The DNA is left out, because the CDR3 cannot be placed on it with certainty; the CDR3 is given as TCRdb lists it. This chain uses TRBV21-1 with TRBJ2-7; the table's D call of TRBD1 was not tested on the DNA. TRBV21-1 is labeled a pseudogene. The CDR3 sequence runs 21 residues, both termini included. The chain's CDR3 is CASSKGPVGQGATRGNYEQYF.

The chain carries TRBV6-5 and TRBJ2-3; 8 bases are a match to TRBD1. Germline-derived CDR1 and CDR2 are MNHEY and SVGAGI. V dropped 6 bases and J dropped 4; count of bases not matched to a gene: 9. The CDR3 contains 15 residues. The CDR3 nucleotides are TGTGCCAGCAGCCTGACAGGGGCCTGGGCAGATACGCAGTATTTT. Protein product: CASSLTGAWADTQYF.

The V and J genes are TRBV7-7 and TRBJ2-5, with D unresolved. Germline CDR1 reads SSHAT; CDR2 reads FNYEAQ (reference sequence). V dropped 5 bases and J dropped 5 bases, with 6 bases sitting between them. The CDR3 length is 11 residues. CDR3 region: CASSPRETQYF. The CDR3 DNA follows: TGTGCCAGCAGCCCGAGGGAGACCCAGTACTTC.

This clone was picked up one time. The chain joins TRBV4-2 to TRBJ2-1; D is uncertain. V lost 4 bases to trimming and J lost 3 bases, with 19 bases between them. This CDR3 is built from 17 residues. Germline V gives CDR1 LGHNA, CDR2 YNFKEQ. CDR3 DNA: TGTGCCAGCAGCCCAAAAGGGCGGTCAACGGTCTACAATGAGCAGTTCTTC. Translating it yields CASSPKGRSTVYNEQFF.

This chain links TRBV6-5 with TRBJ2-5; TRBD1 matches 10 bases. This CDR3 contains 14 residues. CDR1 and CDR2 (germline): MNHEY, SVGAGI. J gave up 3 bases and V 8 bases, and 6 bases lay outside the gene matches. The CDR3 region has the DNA TGTGCCAGCGGTCTGGACAGGGGGGAAGAGACCCAGTACTTC. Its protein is CASGLDRGEETQYF.

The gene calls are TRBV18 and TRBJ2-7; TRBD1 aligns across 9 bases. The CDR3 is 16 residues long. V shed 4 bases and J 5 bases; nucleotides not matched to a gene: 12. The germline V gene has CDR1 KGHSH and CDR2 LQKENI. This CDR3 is CASSLLSGTGNNEQYF. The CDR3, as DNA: TGTGCCAGCTCACTTCTGAGCGGGACAGGGAATAACGAGCAGTACTTC. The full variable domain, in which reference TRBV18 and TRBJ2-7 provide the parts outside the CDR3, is NAGVMQNPRHLVRRRGQEARLRCSPMKGHSHVYWYRQLPEEGLKFMVYLQKENIIDESGMPKERFSAEFPKEGPSILRIQQVVRGDSAAYFCASSLLSGTGNNEQYFGPGTRLTVT.

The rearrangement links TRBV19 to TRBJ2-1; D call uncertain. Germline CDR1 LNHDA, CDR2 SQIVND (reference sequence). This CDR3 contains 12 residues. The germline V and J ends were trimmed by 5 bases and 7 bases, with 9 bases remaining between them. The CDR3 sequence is CASSPVSNEQFF. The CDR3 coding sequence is TGTGCCAGTAGTCCTGTGTCTAATGAGCAGTTCTTC.

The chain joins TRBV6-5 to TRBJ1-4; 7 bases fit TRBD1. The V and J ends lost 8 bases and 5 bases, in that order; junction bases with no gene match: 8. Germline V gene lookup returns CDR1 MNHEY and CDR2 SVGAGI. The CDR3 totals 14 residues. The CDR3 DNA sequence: TGTGCCAGCCGCCCGGGACAGAGAAATGAAAAACTGTTTTTT. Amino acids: CASRPGQRNEKLFF.

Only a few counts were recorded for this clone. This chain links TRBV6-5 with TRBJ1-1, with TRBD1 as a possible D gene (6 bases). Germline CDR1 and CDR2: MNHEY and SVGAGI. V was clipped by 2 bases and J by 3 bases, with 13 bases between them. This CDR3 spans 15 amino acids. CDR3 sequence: CASSYRAGVDTEAFF. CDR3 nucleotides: TGTGCCAGCAGTTACCGGGCAGGGGTGGACACTGAAGCTTTCTTT.

CDR3 nucleotides: TGTGCCAGCAGTGACCCCAGGGAGGGGGGCACAGATACGCAGTATTTT. The encoded protein is CASSDPREGGTDTQYF. The rearrangement joins TRBV6-4 to TRBJ2-3; a possible D gene is TRBD2 (7 bases). Germline V gene sequence: CDR1 MRHNA, CDR2 SNTAGT. CDR3 length: 16 residues. V was trimmed by 2 bases and J by 1 base, leaving 13 bases between them.

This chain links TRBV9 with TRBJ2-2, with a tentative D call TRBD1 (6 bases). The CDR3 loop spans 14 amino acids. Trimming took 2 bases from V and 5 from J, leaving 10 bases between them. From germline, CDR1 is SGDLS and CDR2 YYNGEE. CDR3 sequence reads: CASSVTGKTGELFF. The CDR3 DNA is TGTGCCAGCAGCGTCACAGGGAAGACCGGGGAGCTGTTTTTT.

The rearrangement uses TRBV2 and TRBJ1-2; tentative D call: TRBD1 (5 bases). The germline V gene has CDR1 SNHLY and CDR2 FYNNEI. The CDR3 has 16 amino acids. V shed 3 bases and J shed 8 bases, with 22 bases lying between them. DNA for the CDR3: TGTGCCAGCAGTGATCGGCCCTCGTGGGGCCATGGCGGCTACACCTTC. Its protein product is CASSDRPSWGHGGYTF.

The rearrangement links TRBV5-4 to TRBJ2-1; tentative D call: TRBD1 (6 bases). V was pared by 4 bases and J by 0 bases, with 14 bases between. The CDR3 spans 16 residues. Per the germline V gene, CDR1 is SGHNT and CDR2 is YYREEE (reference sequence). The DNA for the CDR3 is TGTGCCAGCAGCAGAGGACAGTTAAGCTCCTACAATGAGCAGTTCTTC. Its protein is CASSRGQLSSYNEQFF.

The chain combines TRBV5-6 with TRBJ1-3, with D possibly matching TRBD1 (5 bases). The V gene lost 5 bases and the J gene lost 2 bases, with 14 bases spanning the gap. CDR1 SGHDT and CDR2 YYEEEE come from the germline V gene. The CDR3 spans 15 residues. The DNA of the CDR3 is TGTGCCAGCAGTCAACAGGTTGCTGCTGGAAACACCATATATTTT. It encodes CASSQQVAAGNTIYF.

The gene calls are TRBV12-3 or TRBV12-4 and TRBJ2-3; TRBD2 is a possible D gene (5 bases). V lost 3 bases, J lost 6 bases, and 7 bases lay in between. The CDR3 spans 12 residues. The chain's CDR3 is CASSFGEDTQYF. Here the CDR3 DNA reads TGTGCCAGCAGTTTTGGGGAGGATACGCAGTATTTT.

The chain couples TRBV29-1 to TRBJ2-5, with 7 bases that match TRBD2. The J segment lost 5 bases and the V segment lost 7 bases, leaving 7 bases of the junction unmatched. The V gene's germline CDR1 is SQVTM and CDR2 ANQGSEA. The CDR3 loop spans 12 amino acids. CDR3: CSAGGGRETQYF. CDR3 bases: TGCAGCGCTGGGGGGGGTCGGGAGACCCAGTACTTC.

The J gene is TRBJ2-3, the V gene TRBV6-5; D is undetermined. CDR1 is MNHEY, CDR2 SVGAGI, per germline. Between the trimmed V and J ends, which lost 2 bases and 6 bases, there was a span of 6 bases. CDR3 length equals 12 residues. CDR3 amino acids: CASSYPWDTQYF. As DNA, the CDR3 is TGTGCCAGCAGTTACCCATGGGATACGCAGTATTTT.

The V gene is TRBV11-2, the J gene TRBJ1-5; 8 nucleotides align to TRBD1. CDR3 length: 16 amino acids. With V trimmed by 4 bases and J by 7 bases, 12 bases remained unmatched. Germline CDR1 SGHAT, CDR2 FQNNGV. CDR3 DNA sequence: TGTGCCAGCAGCTCGTATATAGGACAGGGTGGGCAGCCCCAGCATTTT. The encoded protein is CASSSYIGQGGQPQHF.

This CDR3 is CASSLEDNSGNTIYF. The CDR3 bases are TGCGCCAGCAGCTTGGAGGACAACTCTGGAAACACCATATATTTT. The chain links TRBV5-1 to TRBJ1-3, with D maybe TRBD1 (5 bases). The V gene lost 0 bases and the J gene lost 0 bases, with 7 bases spanning the gap. Germline loops: CDR1 SGHRS, CDR2 YFSETQ. The CDR3 extends over 15 amino acids. The full variable domain, completed using reference TRBV5-1 and TRBJ1-3, is KAGVTQTPRYLIKTRGQQVTLSCSPISGHRSVSWYQQTPGQGLQFLFEYFSETQRNKGNFPGRFSGRQFSNSRSEMNVSTLELGDSALYLCASSLEDNSGNTIYFGEGSWLTVV.

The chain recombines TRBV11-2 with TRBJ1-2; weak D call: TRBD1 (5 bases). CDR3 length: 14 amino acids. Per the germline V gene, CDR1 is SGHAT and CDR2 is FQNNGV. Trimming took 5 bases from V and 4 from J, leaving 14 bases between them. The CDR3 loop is CASSTGGAAYGYTF. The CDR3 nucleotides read TGTGCCAGCAGCACAGGCGGGGCAGCCTATGGCTACACCTTC.

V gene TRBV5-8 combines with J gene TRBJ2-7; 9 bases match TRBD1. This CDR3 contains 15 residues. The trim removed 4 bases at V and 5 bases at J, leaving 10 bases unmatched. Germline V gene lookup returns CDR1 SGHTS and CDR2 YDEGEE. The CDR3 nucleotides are TGTGCCAGCAGCCGAACTACACAGGGGGCCCACGAGCAGTACTTC. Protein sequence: CASSRTTQGAHEQYF.

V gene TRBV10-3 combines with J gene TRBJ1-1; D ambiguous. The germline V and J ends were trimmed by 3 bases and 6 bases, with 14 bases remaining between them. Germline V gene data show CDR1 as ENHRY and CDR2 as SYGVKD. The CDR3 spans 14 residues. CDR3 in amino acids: CAISDPKGIAEAFF. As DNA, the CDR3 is TGTGCCATCAGTGATCCTAAAGGGATCGCTGAAGCTTTCTTT.

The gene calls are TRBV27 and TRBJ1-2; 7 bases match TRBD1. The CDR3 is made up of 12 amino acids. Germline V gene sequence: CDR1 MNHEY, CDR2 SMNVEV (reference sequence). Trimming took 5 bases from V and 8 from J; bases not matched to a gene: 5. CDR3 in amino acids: CASSSRQGGYTF. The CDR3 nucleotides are TGTGCCAGCAGTAGTCGACAGGGCGGCTACACCTTC.

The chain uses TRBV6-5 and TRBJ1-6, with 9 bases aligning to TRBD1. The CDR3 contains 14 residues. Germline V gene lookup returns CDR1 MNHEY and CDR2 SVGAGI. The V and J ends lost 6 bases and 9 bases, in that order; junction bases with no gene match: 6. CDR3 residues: CASRIGQGTSPLHF. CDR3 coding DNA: TGTGCCAGCAGAATCGGACAGGGGACTTCACCCCTCCACTTT.

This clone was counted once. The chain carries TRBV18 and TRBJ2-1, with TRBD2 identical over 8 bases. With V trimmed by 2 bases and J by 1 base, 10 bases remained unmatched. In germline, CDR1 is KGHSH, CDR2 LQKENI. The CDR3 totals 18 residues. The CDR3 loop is CASSPYSGVSLSYNEQFF. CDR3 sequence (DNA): TGTGCCAGCTCACCATATAGCGGGGTATCTTTATCCTACAATGAGCAGTTCTTC.

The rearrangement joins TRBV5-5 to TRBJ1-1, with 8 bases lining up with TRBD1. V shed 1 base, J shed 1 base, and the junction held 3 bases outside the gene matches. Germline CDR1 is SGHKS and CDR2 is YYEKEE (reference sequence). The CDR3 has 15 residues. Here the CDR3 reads CASSLLGQGNTEAFF. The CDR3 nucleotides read TGTGCCAGCAGCTTGCTAGGACAGGGGAACACTGAAGCTTTCTTT.